Listed below are T cell receptor beta chains from one sample, sequenced in a study of T-cell memory formation after mild COVID-19. TCRdb re-analysed the 5' RACE reads in MiXCR, keeping a single row per CDR3 protein. The repertoire holds roughly 400,000 distinct CDR3 sequences, with about 16% as singletons. The material sequenced was PBMCs or a T cell subset sorted from them (not recorded which). The receptor source for this set is a man aged 18 to 29 who had mild COVID-19 (a few samples of this study predate the infection). Cell type and time point are not known. Both conserved end residues are trimmed from each CDR3. Only part of the rows carry a size: once, few, many, or a class if the clone is expanded.

V gene	clone size	CDR3 protein
TRBV29-1	few	SVSGGPGYNEQF
TRBV7-8	few	ASSLGYPRVGDEQF
TRBV5-1	few	ASSSSPGISYEQY
TRBV30	few	AWSVSTDTEAF
TRBV12-3/TRBV12-4	few	ASSSEGLAATDTQY
TRBV7-2	many	ASSPEGRQGHGYT
TRBV6-5	few	ATRRVAGANVLT
TRBV6-5	.	ASSYSGKDSHLH
TRBV20-1	few	SSLRGGGNTEAF
TRBV3-1	few	ASSQILGRNQPQH
TRBV28	few	ASSLYYRGQGMSPLH
TRBV7-2	many	ASSLSGTSGGGPYNEQF
TRBV6-2/TRBV6-3	.	ASTTAGLEETQY
TRBV4-1	.	ASSQRAGDNTGELF
TRBV20-1	few	SASRHVFEPQH
TRBV14	few	ASSLLAREETQY
TRBV3-1	.	ASRDRANTGELF
TRBV12-3/TRBV12-4	.	ASSFGTSGEF
TRBV6-2/TRBV6-3	many	ASSYSRETQY
TRBV13	.	ASSLEKEGDPLNYEQY